The 26 T cell receptor beta chains listed next were all sequenced from one sample in a study of glioma-infiltrating T cells after dendritic cell vaccination (dated by TCRdb to 2016 to 2017). The library was built by means of the immunoSEQ multiplex PCR assay. TCRdb took over this immuneACCESS table, retaining in-frame rearrangements with V and J assigned. Such tables are incomplete; in checked studies, under half of the missing clones stem from an unresolved V gene, and the remainder is unexplained. The sample records over 55,000 clones, 81% of which are singletons. The top ten clonotypes cover roughly 8.2% of the sample. This material consisted of blood, taken before dendritic cell vaccination. Receptors were obtained from a human donor with glioblastoma.

The chain carries TRBV29-1 and TRBJ1-5; 8 nucleotides align to TRBD1. CDR1 and CDR2 from the germline V gene are SQVTM and ANQGSEA. This CDR3 contains 14 residues. The V gene end was trimmed by 6 bases and the J gene end by 5 bases; junction bases not matched to a gene: 9. CDR3 bases: TGCAGCGTGACGACAGGGGAGGTGCATCAGCCCCAGCATTTT. This codes for CSVTTGEVHQPQHF.

V is TRBV9 and J is TRBJ2-1; no reliable D call. V lost 0 bases, J lost 1 base, and 8 bases lay in between. The CDR3 is made up of 15 amino acids. The germline gives CDR1 SGDLS, CDR2 YYNGEE. CDR3 coding DNA: TGTGCCAGCAGCGTAGATGTCCGTTCCTACAATGAGCAGTTCTTC. Amino acids: CASSVDVRSYNEQFF.

The rearrangement joins TRBV14 to TRBJ1-1; D is unresolved. Trimming stripped 5 bases from V and 0 bases from J, with 13 bases between. The CDR3 extends over 15 amino acids. Germline assignment: CDR1 SGHDN and CDR2 FVKESK. The CDR3 nucleotides are TGTGCCAGCAGCTCCGACTTAACGATGAACACTGAAGCTTTCTTT. This sequence encodes CASSSDLTMNTEAFF.

V gene TRBV4-3 combines with J gene TRBJ2-2; 7 bases align to TRBD2. CDR1 is LGHNA, CDR2 YSLEER, per germline. Trimming cost V 4 bases and J 4 bases; bases outside gene matches: 15. The CDR3 is made up of 18 amino acids. CDR3 nucleotide sequence: TGCGCCAGCAGCCTCTATGCCCCGGCGGGGGAGGGCACCGGGGAGCTGTTTTTT. Protein product: CASSLYAPAGEGTGELFF.

The rearrangement links TRBV5-1 to TRBJ1-1; possible D gene TRBD1, 6 bases. Germline values: CDR1 SGHRS, CDR2 YFSETQ. This CDR3 contains 14 residues. V lost 2 bases, J lost 5 bases, and 13 bases lay in between. The CDR3 sequence is CASSFSGDGTEAFF. The CDR3 region has the DNA TGCGCCAGCAGCTTCTCAGGGGATGGGACTGAAGCTTTCTTT.

This sequence joins TRBV7-2 and TRBJ2-3, with 8 bases lining up with TRBD2. The CDR3 consists of 15 residues. Germline loops: CDR1 SGHTA, CDR2 FQGNSA. The trim removed 5 bases at V and 4 bases at J, leaving 8 bases unmatched. The CDR3 here is CASSQKTGGADTQYF. Written as DNA, the CDR3 is TGTGCCAGCAGCCAAAAGACCGGGGGGGCAGATACGCAGTATTTT.

The genes are TRBV29-1 and TRBJ2-6, with D possibly being TRBD1 (6 bases). From germline, CDR1 is SQVTM and CDR2 ANQGSEA. This CDR3 has 16 residues. Trimming took 4 bases from V and 0 from J, leaving 13 bases between them. For the CDR3, the DNA is TGCAGCGTTGCCGGGACACCTAGCTCTGGGGCCAACGTCCTGACTTTC. Protein sequence: CSVAGTPSSGANVLTF.

The chain joins TRBV4-3 to TRBJ2-6; the match to TRBD2 covers 7 bases. This CDR3 is 19 amino acids long. Unmatched junction bases numbered 9, after V lost 1 base and J lost 0 bases. Germline lookup yields CDR1 LGHNA and CDR2 YSLEER. The CDR3, as DNA: TGCGCCAGCAGCCAAGTGGGAGGGATTGATGACTCTGGGGCCAACGTCCTGACTTTC. This codes for CASSQVGGIDDSGANVLTF.

The chain recombines TRBV5-4 with TRBJ1-1, with D uncertain. Trimming left V 4 bases short and J 1 base short, with 20 bases between. CDR1 and CDR2 from the germline V gene are SGHNT and YYREEE (reference sequence). The length of the CDR3 is 17 residues. The CDR3 loop reads CASSKSPGVRANTEAFF. The CDR3 coding sequence is TGTGCCAGCAGCAAATCCCCCGGCGTGAGGGCGAACACTGAAGCTTTCTTT.

The chain employs TRBV19 and TRBJ2-7; 10 bases agree with TRBD1. Germline assignment: CDR1 LNHDA and CDR2 SQIVND (reference sequence). Losses at the gene ends were 5 bases for V and 3 bases for J; bases not matched to a gene: 10. The CDR3 loop spans 16 amino acids. As DNA, the CDR3 is TGTGCCAGTAGTGGGGGACAGGGGCGCATCCTCTACGAGCAGTACTTC. Encoded protein: CASSGGQGRILYEQYF.

This clone was recorded once. The chain links TRBV7-7 to TRBJ1-1, with a possible D match to TRBD1 (5 bases). CDR1 is SSHAT, CDR2 FNYEAQ, per germline (reference sequence). V was clipped by 5 bases and J by 8 bases, with 15 bases between them. The CDR3 has 13 amino acids. CDR3 region: CASSPLSGIEAFF. The DNA for the CDR3 is TGTGCCAGCAGCCCCTTGTCAGGGATAGAAGCTTTCTTT.

With regard to this clone: One junction end disagrees with the germline gene, perhaps due to a read error. The V and J genes are TRBV7-2 and TRBJ1-2, with a possible D match to TRBD1 (6 bases). This CDR3 is built from 15 residues. CDR1 is SGHTA, CDR2 FQGNSA, per germline. The chain's CDR3 is CASSLASPGESDYTF. In nucleotides, the CDR3 is TGTGCCAGCAGCCTAGCGAGTCCAGGGGAAAGTGACTACACCTTC. Full variable domain (missing parts from reference TRBV7-2 and TRBJ1-2): GAGVSQSPSNKVTEKGKDVELRCDPISGHTALYWYRQSLGQGLEFLIYFQGNSAPDKSGLPSDRFSAERTGGSVSTLTIQRTQQEDSAVYLCASSLASPGESDYTFGSGTRLTVV.

The gene calls are TRBV10-3 and TRBJ1-1; no reliable D call. The CDR3 extends over 14 amino acids. Trimming shortened V by 4 bases and J by 4 bases, and 13 bases separated the two germline ends. Germline values: CDR1 ENHRY, CDR2 SYGVKD. CDR3 nucleotides: TGTGCCATCAGTGTTCGGGGTTGGGCCACTGAAGCTTTCTTT. The encoded protein is CAISVRGWATEAFF.

This clone has only a few counts. The gene calls are TRBV19 and TRBJ2-3; no definite D call. Germline CDR1 and CDR2: LNHDA and SQIVND (reference sequence). This CDR3 is 14 amino acids long. V was pared by 3 bases and J by 3 bases, with 10 bases between. CDR3 coding DNA: TGTGCCAGTAGTATCCTAGAACCAACAGATACGCAGTATTTT. Its protein is CASSILEPTDTQYF.

The chain is built from TRBV19 and TRBJ1-2; D is unresolved. The length of the CDR3 is 13 residues. CDR1 LNHDA and CDR2 SQIVND come from the germline V gene (reference sequence). V was shortened by 5 bases and J by 4 bases, with 11 bases between the two germline ends. The CDR3 spells CASSLGGPYGYTF. The CDR3 nucleotides read TGTGCCAGTAGTCTAGGCGGGCCCTATGGCTACACCTTC.

The V gene is TRBV5-8, the J gene TRBJ2-1; D possibly corresponds to TRBD2 (5 bases). Deletions cut 2 bases from V and 0 bases from J, with 21 bases between. The germline gives CDR1 SGHTS, CDR2 YDEGEE. CDR3 length: 19 amino acids. The CDR3 spells CASSFRAADLFSSYNEQFF. The CDR3 coding sequence is TGTGCCAGCAGCTTCCGAGCAGCGGACCTTTTCAGCTCCTACAATGAGCAGTTCTTC.

This clone appeared a few times. This sequence joins TRBV4-2 and TRBJ2-4; D unresolved. Germline V CDR1 and CDR2: LGHNA, YNFKEQ. This CDR3 spans 14 amino acids. Trimming took 0 bases from V and 8 from J, leaving 11 bases between them. Here the CDR3 DNA reads TGTGCCAGCAGCCAAGACCCGCGACTTGACATTCAGTACTTC. Protein: CASSQDPRLDIQYF.

The V gene is TRBV7-9, the J gene TRBJ2-3; 11 bases are shared with TRBD1. Trimming cost V 3 bases and J 2 bases; bases outside gene matches: 7. The CDR3 is 17 amino acids. Germline CDR1 is SEHNR and CDR2 is FQNEAQ (reference sequence). The CDR3 spells CASSLGQGGALTDTQYF. The CDR3 DNA sequence: TGTGCCAGCAGCTTGGGACAGGGGGGGGCCCTCACAGATACGCAGTATTTT.

The CDR3 sequence: CASSFGAGGEAFF. CDR3 coding DNA: TGTGCCAGCAGCTTCGGAGCGGGCGGGGAAGCTTTCTTT. The chain uses TRBV5-4 and TRBJ1-1; D unresolved. Trimming stripped 2 bases from V and 8 bases from J, with 13 bases between. Germline CDR1 reads SGHNT; CDR2 reads YYREEE (reference sequence). The CDR3 extends over 13 amino acids.

The rearrangement uses TRBV7-2 and TRBJ1-5; D might be TRBD1 (5 bases). The germline V and J ends were trimmed by 5 bases and 3 bases, with 11 bases remaining between them. CDR1 and CDR2 from the germline V gene are SGHTA and FQGNSA. The length of the CDR3 is 14 residues. The DNA of the CDR3 is TGTGCCAGCAGCCTGACAGTGAACAATCAGCCCCAGCATTTT. Protein sequence: CASSLTVNNQPQHF.

This chain connects TRBV9 to TRBJ1-5; TRBD1 matches at 10 bases. The trim removed 4 bases at V and 7 bases at J, leaving 5 bases unmatched. The CDR3 is made up of 14 amino acids. Germline CDR1 reads SGDLS; CDR2 reads YYNGEE. The CDR3 nucleotides read TGTGCCAGCAGCCTGACAGGGGGCGACCAGCCCCAGCATTTT. It specifies CASSLTGGDQPQHF. Full variable domain (outside the CDR3, taken from reference TRBV9 and TRBJ1-5): DSGVTQTPKHLITATGQRVTLRCSPRSGDLSVYWYQQSLDQGLQFLIQYYNGEERAKGNILERFSAQQFPDLHSELNLSSLELGDSALYFCASSLTGGDQPQHFGDGTRLSIL.

This sequence joins TRBV19 and TRBJ1-5; 12 positions agree with TRBD1. CDR1 is LNHDA, CDR2 SQIVND, per germline (reference sequence). V dropped 6 bases and J dropped 0; count of bases not matched to a gene: 6. This CDR3 has 17 amino acids. Here the CDR3 DNA reads TGTGCCAGTAGACCGGGACAGGGGGCATATAGCAATCAGCCCCAGCATTTT. As protein: CASRPGQGAYSNQPQHF.

This clone has just a few counts. For the CDR3, the DNA is TGTGCCAGCAGCGTTAGCGGGCCCAACAATGAGCAGTTCTTC. Amino acids: CASSVSGPNNEQFF. The chain is built from TRBV9 and TRBJ2-1, with TRBD2 matching 7 bases. Trimming at V came to 2 bases and at J to 5 bases, leaving 4 bases not matched to a gene. CDR1 SGDLS and CDR2 YYNGEE come from the germline V gene. This CDR3 spans 14 amino acids.

This sequence joins TRBV10-3 and TRBJ1-2, with D uncertain. V lost 0 bases, J lost 1 base, and 9 bases lay in between. The CDR3 extends over 15 amino acids. CDR1 and CDR2 from the germline V gene are ENHRY and SYGVKD. This CDR3 is CAISESSGNNYGYTF. For the CDR3, the DNA is TGTGCCATCAGTGAGTCGTCAGGCAATAACTATGGCTACACCTTC.

The V call is TRBV30, the J call TRBJ1-2, with 7 positions matching TRBD1. The junction had 13 bases not matched to a gene; V was cut back by 2 bases and J by 1 base. Germline CDR1 reads GTSNPN; CDR2 reads SVGIG (reference sequence). This CDR3 has 17 residues. This CDR3 is CAWSLPTGRTDNYGYTF. The CDR3 coding sequence is TGTGCCTGGAGTCTACCGACAGGGCGCACCGATAACTATGGCTACACCTTC.

The gene calls are TRBV27 and TRBJ2-1; tentative D call: TRBD1 (6 bases). The V and J ends lost 3 bases and 4 bases respectively, with 10 bases between them. CDR3 length equals 14 residues. Germline V lookup: CDR1 MNHEY, CDR2 SMNVEV (reference sequence). CDR3: CASSLTDRYNEQFF. The DNA for the CDR3 is TGTGCCAGCAGTTTGACGGACAGATACAATGAGCAGTTCTTC.